Reported below is one TCR beta chain. Its target is not known. The data were taken from a study of cytomegalovirus exposure and HLA in healthy donors. Regarding the study as a whole: Within the approximately 130 validation repertoires, first-cohort TCR clusters tended to co-occur, according to a later analysis. In vitro checks showed that three CMV-associated chains really do target CMV antigens.

Using immunoSEQ multiplex PCR, the repertoire was profiled, and TCRdb retains in-frame clones only, with some absent. In the table there are 70,000 or so clones, 94% of which are singletons. V dropped 0 bases and J dropped 6; count of bases not matched to a gene: 9. This CDR3 region has 17 residues. Germline V lookup: CDR1 MGHRA, CDR2 YSYEKL. An approximately 130-subject validation cohort, separate from the approximately 700-subject first cohort, supplied the donors. Sample: PBMCs. This clonotype was obtained from a woman between 18 and 29 years old in good health and CMV-seropositive. This chain links TRBV4-1 with TRBJ2-1, with 9 bases identical to TRBD2. The DNA for the CDR3 is TGCGCCAGCAGCCAAGATATTAGCGGGAGCGAAGTCAATGAGCAGTTCTTC. As protein: CASSQDISGSEVNEQFF.